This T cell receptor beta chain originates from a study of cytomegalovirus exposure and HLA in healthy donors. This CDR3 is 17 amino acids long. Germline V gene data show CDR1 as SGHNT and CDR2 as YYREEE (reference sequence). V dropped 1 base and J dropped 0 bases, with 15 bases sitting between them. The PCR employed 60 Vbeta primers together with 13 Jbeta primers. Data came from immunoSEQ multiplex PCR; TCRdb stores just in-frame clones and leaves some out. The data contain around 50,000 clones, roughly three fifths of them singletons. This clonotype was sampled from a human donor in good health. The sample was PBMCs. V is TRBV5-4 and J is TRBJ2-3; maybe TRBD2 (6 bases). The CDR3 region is CASSLSAAGSSTDTQYF. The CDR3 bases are TGTGCCAGCAGCTTGTCTGCTGCGGGGTCTAGCACAGATACGCAGTATTTT.